The 18 T cell receptor beta chains presented below share a single source sample, sequenced in a study of breast tumors, draining lymph nodes, adjacent tissues. The lymph nodes were axillary draining lymph nodes from breast cancer patients. TCRdb analysed the multiplex PCR reads with MiXCR anew, one entry per CDR3 protein. The top ten hold roughly 1.5% of the sample, which has hundreds of thousands of distinct CDR3 sequences, about 30% seen once. Sequencing was performed on axillary lymph node tissue. Receptors were obtained from a female donor with breast cancer. Some clones in this sample may be carry-over from other donors' samples.

The sample holds many counts of this clonotype. The rearrangement uses TRBV20-1 and TRBJ2-3, with 7 bases identical to TRBD2. V lost 3 bases and J lost 1; bases outside the gene matches: 13. Germline V gene data show CDR1 as DFQATT and CDR2 as SNEGSKA (reference sequence). The CDR3 contains 17 residues. CDR3 loop: CSARSGGSKVGTDTQYF. For the CDR3, the DNA is TGCAGTGCTAGGTCGGGCGGGAGTAAGGTCGGCACAGATACGCAGTATTTT.

Many counts were recorded for this clonotype. J is TRBJ2-1 and V is TRBV9; 8 bases fit TRBD2. CDR3 length: 15 amino acids. V lost 4 bases to trimming and J lost 9 bases; unmatched junction nucleotides: 12. Germline V gene data show CDR1 as SGDLS and CDR2 as YYNGEE. CDR3 residues: CASSPRGGGDGEQFF. The DNA for the CDR3 is TGTGCCAGCAGCCCCCGGGGGGGCGGTGACGGTGAGCAGTTCTTC.

Worth noting for this clonotype: In this CDR3 the conserved last residue, phenylalanine or tryptophan, is missing, so a read error is likely. It is unclear where the CDR3 begins or ends on the DNA, so no DNA is shown, and the CDR3 is as TCRdb lists it. The genes are TRBV15 and TRBJ2-3. The CDR3 contains 15 residues when both ends are counted. Germline assignment: CDR1 LNHNV and CDR2 YYDKDF (reference sequence). The CDR3 is CATSRDREAQIRSQS.

This clonotype was counted at least ten times. The chain joins TRBV3-1 to TRBJ2-5; no reliable D call. Germline lookup yields CDR1 LGHDT and CDR2 YNNKEL (reference sequence). The CDR3 has 12 residues. The germline V and J ends were trimmed by 2 bases and 3 bases, with 4 bases remaining between them. The CDR3 DNA follows: TGTGCCAGCAGCCAATGGGAAGAGACCCAGTACTTC. Its translation is CASSQWEETQYF.

This clonotype was detected many times. CDR3 sequence reads: CASSLGGRSGTDTQYF. The CDR3 nucleotides are TGTGCCAGCAGCTTAGGCGGGAGGAGCGGCACAGATACGCAGTATTTT. J is TRBJ2-3 and V is TRBV7-3, with TRBD2 matching 8 bases. CDR3 length: 16 residues. The germline V gene encodes CDR1 SGHTA and CDR2 FQGTGA. V gave up 2 bases and J gave up 1 base; unmatched junction bases: 5.

This clonotype was counted ten times or more. V and J are TRBV2 and TRBJ2-5, with 12 bases that match TRBD2. The germline V gene encodes CDR1 SNHLY and CDR2 FYNNEI. Germline trimming cut 6 bases from V and 5 bases from J; bases unmatched to any gene: 4. The CDR3 totals 14 residues. The CDR3 DNA follows: TGTGCCAGCAGGGAGACTAGCGGGAGTGAGACCCAGTACTTC. Protein: CASRETSGSETQYF.

As concerns this clonotype: Mismatch with germline at one junction end may stem from a read error. The gene calls are TRBV29-1 and TRBJ1-4; D may be TRBD1 (5 bases). CDR1 and CDR2 (germline): SQVTM, ANQGSEA. The CDR3 runs 11 residues. In nucleotides, the CDR3 is TGCAGCGTTCTTCCGGGGGAAAAACTGCCTTTT. Amino acid sequence: CSVLPGEKLPF. Looking up the rest from reference TRBV29-1 and TRBJ1-4 gives the full variable domain: SAVISQKPSRDICQRGTSLTIQCQVDSQVTMMFWYRQQPGQSLTLIATANQGSEATYESGFVIDKFPISRPNLTFSTLTVSNMSPEDSSIYLCSVLPGEKLPFGSGTQLSVL.

This clonotype has at least ten counts. The V and J genes are TRBV5-1 and TRBJ2-7, with 7 bases that match TRBD2. V gave up 0 bases and J gave up 9 bases; unmatched junction bases: 12. Germline V gene lookup returns CDR1 SGHRS and CDR2 YFSETQ. CDR3 length equals 15 residues. CDR3 coding DNA: TGCGCCAGCAGCTTGGTATCCCAGCGGGACGGCCCGCAGTACTTC. This sequence encodes CASSLVSQRDGPQYF.

Worth noting for this clonotype: The junction does not match germline at one end; this may be a read error. As DNA, the CDR3 is TGTGCCAGCAGGGAAGCGACAGGGAGGAAATCAGATACGCAGTATTTT. Its translation is CASREATGRKSDTQYF. The rearrangement links TRBV2 to TRBJ2-3; D is possibly TRBD1 (7 bases). CDR1 SNHLY and CDR2 FYNNEI come from the germline V gene. The CDR3 consists of 16 residues.

The genes are TRBV20-1 and TRBJ1-3; D not certain. Between the trimmed V and J ends, which lost 6 bases and 6 bases, there was a span of 9 bases. This CDR3 comprises 11 residues. CDR1 and CDR2 from the germline V gene are DFQATT and SNEGSKA (reference sequence). DNA of the CDR3: TGCAGTGCCCTAGTTGCAAACACCATATATTTT. It yields the protein CSALVANTIYF.

Of note for this clonotype: One base away lies a much larger clone, so this may be a sequencing read error. The chain joins TRBV30 to TRBJ2-5; D is unclear. CDR3 size: 11 residues. Per germline, CDR1 GTSNPN and CDR2 SVGIG (reference sequence). The chain's CDR3 is CAWKFQENQYF. In DNA, the CDR3 is TGTGCCTGGAAGTTCCAAGAGAACCAGTACTTC.

This clonotype was observed at least ten times. The chain couples TRBV5-1 to TRBJ2-2; TRBD2 matches at 11 bases. Germline trimming cut 3 bases from V and 4 bases from J; bases unmatched to any gene: 5. The CDR3 runs to 16 residues. CDR1 and CDR2 from the germline V gene are SGHRS and YFSETQ. CDR3 sequence reads: CASSSLGTSGTGELFF. The CDR3, as DNA: TGCGCCAGCAGCTCCCTGGGGACTAGCGGCACCGGGGAGCTGTTTTTT.

The V gene is TRBV29-1, the J gene TRBJ1-3; 8 nucleotides line up with TRBD1. Trimming cost V 6 bases and J 3 bases; bases outside gene matches: 10. The CDR3 runs 15 residues. The germline CDR1 and CDR2 sequences are SQVTM and ANQGSEA. Here the CDR3 reads CSVADRESGGNTIYF. The CDR3 DNA reads TGCAGCGTAGCGGACAGGGAATCGGGTGGAAACACCATATATTTT.

This clonotype has a count of ten or more. In DNA form, the CDR3 reads TGCGCCAGCAGCCAAGATGCGCCCTCTAGCACAGATACGCAGTATTTT. Protein product: CASSQDAPSSTDTQYF. The chain is built from TRBV4-3 and TRBJ2-3; D is uncertain. V was trimmed by 0 bases and J by 0 bases, leaving 10 bases between them. The CDR3 consists of 16 residues. Germline V CDR1 and CDR2: LGHNA, YSLEER.

This clonotype has at least ten counts. This chain uses TRBV7-8 with TRBJ2-1; TRBD2 is a possible D gene (6 bases). Germline CDR1 reads SGHVS; CDR2 reads FQNEAQ. The CDR3 is 14 amino acids. V lost 0 bases and J lost 8, with 11 bases in between. The CDR3 reads CASSLAGGVDEQFF. The CDR3 DNA is TGTGCCAGCAGCTTAGCGGGAGGAGTCGATGAGCAGTTCTTC.

The rearrangement links TRBV6-4 to TRBJ2-7, with unresolved D. From germline, CDR1 is MRHNA and CDR2 SNTAGT. Trimming cost V 0 bases and J 6 bases, with 3 bases left between them. This CDR3 has 11 residues. CDR3 protein: CASSDSLEQYF. The CDR3 nucleotides are TGTGCCAGCAGTGACTCTCTCGAGCAGTACTTC.

The table lists this clonotype with many counts. This sequence joins TRBV6-1 and TRBJ1-2; tentative D call: TRBD1 (6 bases). This CDR3 spans 13 amino acids. Germline V lookup: CDR1 MNHNS, CDR2 SASEGT. V was clipped by 8 bases and J by 8 bases, with 18 bases between them. DNA of the CDR3: TGTGCCAGCGTATCCTACAGGGTTAGCGGCTACACCTTC. It codes for CASVSYRVSGYTF.

This clonotype was picked up many times. At one end, the junction sequence differs from germline, possibly due to a read error. The V and J genes are TRBV6-6 and TRBJ2-5; possibly TRBD2 for D (5 bases). Germline V lookup: CDR1 MNHNY, CDR2 SVGAGI (reference sequence). This CDR3 comprises 14 residues. The CDR3: CASSHSAGQETQYF. The CDR3 DNA reads TGTGCCAGCAGTCACTCCGCGGGTCAAGAGACCCAGTACTTC.